These T cell receptor beta chains were read from a single sample in a study of T cell repertoires in cytomegalovirus infection. Using its own MiXCR run on the reads, TCRdb lists one record per CDR3 protein. The sample has about 700,000 distinct CDR3 sequences, around a third seen once. The antigens these receptors bind are not known. The starting material was cultured PBMCs, obtained from culture after CMV antigen stimulation. All receptors derive from a human donor in good health (CMV status not recorded). Some clones in this sample may be carry-over from other donors' samples. Each CDR3 is given with its conserved first and last residue. The order of the fields is clone size, D gene, V gene, J gene, CDR3 protein, CDR3 DNA. The D gene is left open where the match is weak. Clone size is not always given. Where it is, it says once, few, many or a class for expanded clones.

size: NA
D: NA
V: TRBV4-1
J: TRBJ1-2
CDR3: CASSQPLRGQNYGYTF
DNA: TGCGCCAGCAGCCAACCTCTGCGCGGTCAGAACTATGGCTACACCTTC

size: few
D: NA
V: TRBV6-8
J: TRBJ2-3
CDR3: CASSPRDFRTDTQYF
DNA: TGTGCCAGCAGCCCCAGGGACTTCCGCACAGATACGCAGTATTTT

size: few
D: NA
V: TRBV19
J: TRBJ2-5
CDR3: CASSKVGQETQYF
DNA: TGTGCCAGTAGTAAAGTGGGACAAGAGACCCAGTACTTC

size: NA
D: NA
V: TRBV6-5
J: TRBJ1-5
CDR3: CASSSDTTRLDQPQHF
DNA: TGTGCCAGCAGTTCCGATACGACCCGCCTCGATCAGCCCCAGCATTTT

size: many
D: NA
V: TRBV7-8
J: TRBJ1-1
CDR3: CASSPWTAEAFF
DNA: TGTGCCAGCAGCCCCTGGACAGCCGAAGCTTTCTTT

size: NA
D: TRBD1
V: TRBV2
J: TRBJ1-3
CDR3: CARGGQVAGNTIYF
DNA: TGTGCCAGAGGCGGACAGGTTGCTGGAAACACCATATATTTT

size: few
D: NA
V: TRBV29-1
J: TRBJ2-1
CDR3: CSVSGGPYNEQFF
DNA: TGCAGCGTTTCGGGGGGCCCCTACAATGAGCAGTTCTTC

size: NA
D: NA
V: TRBV6-1
J: TRBJ1-1
CDR3: CASSEAQGLNTEAFF
DNA: TGTGCCAGCAGTGAAGCCCAGGGCCTGAACACTGAAGCTTTCTTT

size: few
D: NA
V: TRBV6-1
J: TRBJ2-7
CDR3: CASSGAGYEQYF
DNA: TGTGCCAGCAGTGGCGCAGGCTACGAGCAGTACTTC

size: NA
D: TRBD2
V: TRBV29-1
J: TRBJ2-1
CDR3: CSVPGGGYNEQFF
DNA: TGCAGCGTCCCGGGGGGGGGCTACAATGAGCAGTTCTTC

size: few
D: NA
V: TRBV10-3
J: TRBJ2-7
CDR3: CAISESGQGYEQYF
DNA: TGTGCCATCAGTGAGTCTGGCCAGGGCTACGAGCAGTACTTC

size: few
D: NA
V: TRBV7-2
J: TRBJ2-1
CDR3: CASSRPLQGNEQFF
DNA: TGTGCCAGCAGCCGACCCCTCCAGGGGAATGAGCAGTTCTTC

size: few
D: TRBD2
V: TRBV7-9
J: TRBJ2-3
CDR3: CASSDRGAGGTDTQYF
DNA: TGTGCCAGCAGCGACCGTGGGGCGGGAGGCACAGATACGCAGTATTTT

size: NA
D: TRBD2
V: TRBV6-2/TRBV6-3
J: TRBJ2-1
CDR3: CASSPSSGRAGNEQFF
DNA: TGTGCCAGCAGTCCTTCTAGCGGGAGGGCCGGGAATGAGCAGTTCTTC

size: NA
D: NA
V: TRBV7-2
J: TRBJ2-5
CDR3: CASSLVRVGETQYF
DNA: TGTGCCAGCAGCTTAGTGCGGGTAGGGGAGACCCAGTACTTC

size: many
D: NA
V: TRBV7-2
J: TRBJ1-3
CDR3: CASSLGGTTGNTIYF
DNA: TGTGCCAGCAGCTTAGGCGGGACAACTGGAAACACCATATATTTT

size: few
D: NA
V: TRBV6-5
J: TRBJ2-3
CDR3: CASSYSDSTDTQYF
DNA: TGTGCCAGCAGTTACTCGGACTCCACAGATACGCAGTATTTT

size: NA
D: NA
V: TRBV19
J: TRBJ2-7
CDR3: CASRAESSYEQYF
DNA: TGTGCCAGTAGGGCGGAGAGCTCCTACGAGCAGTACTTC

size: NA
D: NA
V: TRBV6-2/TRBV6-3
J: TRBJ1-2
CDR3: CASSYPETFTF
DNA: TGTGCCAGCAGTTACCCAGAAACTTTTACCTTC

size: NA
D: TRBD2
V: TRBV5-1
J: TRBJ2-3
CDR3: CASSSQGGAGGGDTQYF
DNA: TGCGCCAGCAGCTCCCAAGGGGGAGCGGGGGGAGGAGATACGCAGTATTTT

size: NA
D: NA
V: TRBV20-1
J: TRBJ1-1
CDR3: CSARFTGYTEAFF
DNA: TGCAGTGCTAGGTTCACAGGGTACACTGAAGCTTTCTTT

size: NA
D: NA
V: TRBV5-4
J: TRBJ2-1
CDR3: CASSLGGSEQFF
DNA: TGTGCCAGCAGCTTGGGGGGCAGTGAGCAGTTCTTC

size: NA
D: NA
V: TRBV18
J: TRBJ2-7
CDR3: CASSPRATGVYEQYF
DNA: TGTGCCAGCTCACCACGAGCGACAGGAGTCTACGAGCAGTACTTC

size: few
D: NA
V: TRBV2
J: TRBJ2-1
CDR3: CASSEDGPNEQFF
DNA: TGTGCCAGCAGTGAAGATGGCCCCAATGAGCAGTTCTTC